This entry lists 9 T cell receptor beta chains sequenced from one sample in a study of monozygotic twins with inflammatory bowel disease. For each CDR3 protein, TCRdb gives one entry from its re-call of the 5' RACE reads, without DNA. The listing records fewer than 450,000 distinct CDR3 sequences. Sequenced material: blood. The receptors were gathered from a human donor with ulcerative colitis or Crohn's disease, or a healthy co-twin of an affected twin (not recorded which).

The rearrangement uses TRBV11-2 and TRBJ2-5; TCRdb designates TRBD1, a call that cannot be tested without DNA. Germline loops: CDR1 SGHAT, CDR2 FQNNGV. The CDR3 is 14 residues long. The CDR3 sequence: CASSLQGSSETQYF.

V is TRBV13 and J is TRBJ2-3; TCRdb selects TRBD1, and the lack of DNA leaves this call unchecked. Germline CDR1 and CDR2: PRHDT and FYEKMQ (reference sequence). This CDR3 region has 15 residues. The CDR3 loop is CASSYQDRDTDTQYF.

The rearrangement joins TRBV27 to TRBJ2-1; the TRBD1 assignment by TCRdb is unverifiable without DNA. CDR1 and CDR2 (germline): MNHEY, SMNVEV (reference sequence). This CDR3 is 17 amino acids long. The CDR3 sequence is CASSPRSTEVSYNEQFF.

This chain links TRBV5-1 with TRBJ2-2; checking the TCRdb D call of TRBD2 is not possible without DNA. The CDR3 consists of 16 residues. The germline V gene has CDR1 SGHRS and CDR2 YFSETQ. The chain's CDR3 is CASSFDPSGNTGELFF.

The CDR3 loop reads CAIEASGGKNEQFF. The chain joins TRBV10-3 to TRBJ2-1; with no DNA, the TCRdb D assignment of TRBD2 cannot be verified. CDR1 is ENHRY and CDR2 is SYGVKD in the germline V gene. This CDR3 is built from 14 residues.

The rearrangement uses TRBV5-5 and TRBJ1-2; the D call from TCRdb, TRBD1, cannot be confirmed without DNA. Per the germline V gene, CDR1 is SGHKS and CDR2 is YYEKEE (reference sequence). The CDR3 is 16 residues long. CDR3 in amino acids: CASSLRDRDLNYGYTF.

The rearrangement joins TRBV7-2 to TRBJ2-7; the D gene TCRdb calls, TRBD1, cannot be checked with no DNA. From germline, CDR1 is SGHTA and CDR2 FQGNSA. The CDR3 is 15 residues long. CDR3 in amino acids: CASSLEGQGVYEQYF.

V gene TRBV7-9 combines with J gene TRBJ2-7; with no DNA, the TCRdb D assignment of TRBD2 cannot be verified. Germline CDR1 SEHNR, CDR2 FQNEAQ (reference sequence). The CDR3 spans 15 residues. CDR3 sequence: CASSPPSGFSYEQYF.

This rearrangement joins TRBV7-9 to TRBJ1-2; no DNA is available, so the TRBD1 call from TCRdb remains unchecked. This CDR3 region has 11 residues. Germline V gene sequence: CDR1 SEHNR, CDR2 FQNEAQ (reference sequence). CDR3 residues: CASSPDSAGTF.